Below, 15 T cell receptor beta chains from the same sample are listed, as sequenced in a study of technical replicates of blood from a few donors. Sequencing was performed with immunoSEQ multiplex PCR; in TCRdb, only in-frame clones are kept and a portion is missing. Counted here are about 83,000 clones, under 95% occurring once; the ten biggest clones make up around 0.3%. Material: T cells isolated from PBMCs. The receptors shown here come from a human donor in good health.

The J gene is TRBJ1-1, the V gene TRBV6-6, with 8 bases lining up with TRBD1. Per germline, CDR1 MNHNY and CDR2 SVGAGI (reference sequence). This CDR3 has 13 amino acids. With 9 bases clipped from V and 4 bases from J, the junction kept 7 bases outside the gene matches. The CDR3 region is CASQVTGGTEAFF. The DNA of the CDR3 is TGTGCCAGTCAGGTTACAGGGGGCACTGAAGCTTTCTTT.

The chain couples TRBV5-1 to TRBJ1-1; D gene unclear. Trimming stripped 2 bases from V and 1 base from J, with 6 bases between. CDR1 is SGHRS, CDR2 YFSETQ, per germline. This CDR3 has 13 residues. CDR3 loop: CASSFGGNTEAFF. Written as DNA, the CDR3 is TGCGCCAGCAGCTTCGGAGGGAACACTGAAGCTTTCTTT.

The chain couples TRBV2 to TRBJ2-2; 11 nucleotides align to TRBD1. From germline, CDR1 is SNHLY and CDR2 FYNNEI. CDR3 length: 14 amino acids. The V gene end was trimmed by 9 bases and the J gene end by 2 bases; junction bases not matched to a gene: 2. The CDR3 DNA sequence: TGTGCCAGTCGGACAGGGGGCAACACCGGGGAGCTGTTTTTT. Its protein is CASRTGGNTGELFF.

The CDR3 nucleotides read TGTGCCACCGATGATTTAGCGGGGCCGGGGAGCGAGCAGTACTTC. Translation gives CATDDLAGPGSEQYF. This sequence joins TRBV6-1 and TRBJ2-7; TRBD2 agrees at 8 bases. The CDR3 has 15 amino acids. V dropped 10 bases and J dropped 6; count of bases not matched to a gene: 17. CDR1 and CDR2 (germline): MNHNS, SASEGT.

V usage is TRBV5-1 and J usage is TRBJ2-1; 9 bases are a match to TRBD1. The V and J ends lost 3 bases and 8 bases, in that order; junction bases with no gene match: 6. This CDR3 contains 14 residues. CDR1 and CDR2 from the germline V gene are SGHRS and YFSETQ. DNA of the CDR3: TGCGCCAGCAGCTCCGGGACAGGGAGGTATGAGCAGTTCTTC. Its translation: CASSSGTGRYEQFF.

As DNA, the CDR3 is TGTGCCAGCAGTTTTTTTCCCCAGTCAAAAGTCACTGAAGCTTTCTTT. The encoded protein is CASSFFPQSKVTEAFF. This chain links TRBV28 with TRBJ1-1; the D is unclear. This CDR3 contains 16 residues. The V gene's germline CDR1 is MDHEN and CDR2 SYDVKM. Trimming left V 3 bases short and J 4 bases short, with 18 bases between. Together with reference TRBV28 and TRBJ1-1, the CDR3 gives the full variable domain: DVKVTQSSRYLVKRTGEKVFLECVQDMDHENMFWYRQDPGLGLRLIYFSYDVKMKEKGDIPEGYSVSREKKERFSLILESASTNQTSMYLCASSFFPQSKVTEAFFGQGTRLTVV.

This clone was detected once. The V and J genes are TRBV7-9 and TRBJ2-7, with unresolved D. This CDR3 is built from 15 residues. Deletions cut 4 bases from V and 2 bases from J, with 15 bases between. The germline CDR1 and CDR2 sequences are SEHNR and FQNEAQ (reference sequence). DNA for the CDR3: TGTGCCAGCAGCTCCGGTAGCCCTAGACCCTACGAGCAGTACTTC. It is translated as CASSSGSPRPYEQYF.

This clone was detected only once. The chain couples TRBV6-1 to TRBJ1-1, with D maybe TRBD1 (5 bases). V shed 2 bases and J shed 7 bases, with 17 bases lying between them. CDR3 length: 15 residues. The germline gives CDR1 MNHNS, CDR2 SASEGT. CDR3 bases: TGTGCCAGCAGTGAAAGTTGGGGGGGTAAGGATGAAGCTTTCTTT. Protein sequence: CASSESWGGKDEAFF.

The chain links TRBV5-4 to TRBJ2-2; 8 positions match TRBD2. The germline V gene has CDR1 SGHNT and CDR2 YYREEE (reference sequence). Trimming at V came to 1 base and at J to 8 bases, leaving 10 bases not matched to a gene. CDR3 size: 16 residues. The DNA for the CDR3 is TGTGCCAGCAGCTTGTTGTTCGGGACTAGTGAAGGGGAGCTGTTTTTT. It encodes CASSLLFGTSEGELFF.

The gene calls are TRBV5-1 and TRBJ2-1, with no clear D. Germline CDR1 reads SGHRS; CDR2 reads YFSETQ. The CDR3 is 13 amino acids. Trimming took 0 bases from V and 10 from J, leaving 11 bases between them. This chain's CDR3 is CASSLAFSREQFF. The DNA for the CDR3 is TGCGCCAGCAGCTTGGCCTTCTCTAGGGAGCAGTTCTTC. The variable domain in full, with the rest retrieved from reference TRBV5-1 and TRBJ2-1, is KAGVTQTPRYLIKTRGQQVTLSCSPISGHRSVSWYQQTPGQGLQFLFEYFSETQRNKGNFPGRFSGRQFSNSRSEMNVSTLELGDSALYLCASSLAFSREQFFGPGTRLTVL.

The chain links TRBV7-9 to TRBJ2-7; 9 bases agree with TRBD1. Germline V gene sequence: CDR1 SEHNR, CDR2 FQNEAQ (reference sequence). Losses at the gene ends were 5 bases for V and 2 bases for J; bases not matched to a gene: 7. The CDR3 consists of 15 residues. The CDR3 sequence: CASSRAGQGTYEQYF. In nucleotides, the CDR3 is TGTGCCAGCAGCCGCGCGGGACAGGGTACCTACGAGCAGTACTTC.

This clone was picked up one time. V usage is TRBV5-1 and J usage is TRBJ1-1; the D gene is possibly TRBD1 (5 bases). This CDR3 has 14 amino acids. The V gene lost 1 base and the J gene lost 1 base, with 8 bases spanning the gap. The germline V gene encodes CDR1 SGHRS and CDR2 YFSETQ. The CDR3 DNA sequence: TGCGCCAGCAGCTTGCGGGGGACGAACACTGAAGCTTTCTTT. Protein: CASSLRGTNTEAFF.

The rearrangement links TRBV2 to TRBJ1-1; D is unclear. CDR1 SNHLY and CDR2 FYNNEI come from the germline V gene. This CDR3 is 12 amino acids long. Trimming took off 4 bases at V and 0 bases at J, with 3 bases between the two ends. CDR3 coding DNA: TGTGCCAGCAGTGCAGTGAACACTGAAGCTTTCTTT. This gives the protein CASSAVNTEAFF.

V gene TRBV4-1 combines with J gene TRBJ2-1, with 9 bases matching TRBD2. The V gene's germline CDR1 is MGHRA and CDR2 YSYEKL. The CDR3 consists of 17 residues. The trim removed 5 bases at V and 0 bases at J, leaving 8 bases unmatched. The CDR3 nucleotides read TGCGCCAGCAGCAAAGGACTAGCGTGGAGCTCCTACAATGAGCAGTTCTTC. As protein: CASSKGLAWSSYNEQFF.

The chain employs TRBV29-1 and TRBJ2-5; TRBD2 matches at 10 bases. J gave up 3 bases and V 5 bases, and 3 bases lay outside the gene matches. The CDR3 consists of 13 residues. Germline V gene sequence: CDR1 SQVTM, CDR2 ANQGSEA. The CDR3 spells CSVLAGGKETQYF. CDR3 nucleotide sequence: TGCAGCGTTTTAGCGGGGGGTAAAGAGACCCAGTACTTC.